A selection of T cell receptor beta chains follows, all from one sample in a study of vaccination and CD4 T cells after COVID-19. The antigens these receptors bind are not known. TCRdb re-derived calls from the PCR reads in MiXCR, one entry per CDR3 protein. The table shows over 9,000 distinct CDR3 sequences, with around two fifths occurring only once. Specimen: CD4+ T cells from blood, cultured in vitro. These receptors were obtained from a human donor who had recovered from COVID-19. CDR3s include the opening cysteine and the closing phenylalanine or tryptophan. The D gene is left open where the match is weak. Only part of the rows carry a size: once, few, many, or a class if the clone is expanded.

J | size | D | V | length | DNA | CDR3
TRBJ1-2 | - | - | TRBV23-1 | 14 | TGCGCCAGCAGCCCGGACAGCCCTAACTATGGCTACACCTTC | CASSPDSPNYGYTF
TRBJ2-7 | few | - | TRBV10-3 | 14 | TGTGCCACATCGGACAAGAAGGCCGTATACGAGCAGTACTTC | CATSDKKAVYEQYF
TRBJ1-2 | few | - | TRBV6-5 | 15 | TGTGCCAGCAGTTACCAAACAACCCGGAGCTATGGCTACACCTTC | CASSYQTTRSYGYTF
TRBJ1-1 | few | TRBD1 | TRBV7-9 | 16 | TGTGCCAGCAGCTCCTACAGGGGGCGCCGGGGGACTGAAGCTTTCTTT | CASSSYRGRRGTEAFF
TRBJ1-3 | few | - | TRBV30 | 11 | TGTGCCTGGTCAAGGGGGAACACCATATATTTT | CAWSRGNTIYF
TRBJ2-6 | - | - | TRBV6-1 | 16 | TGTGCCAGCAGTGGCATCGGTGCATCTGGGGCCAACGTCCTGACTTTC | CASSGIGASGANVLTF
TRBJ2-3 | once | - | TRBV6-1 | 13 | TGTGCCAGCAGTGACGACCTCACAGATACGCAGTATTTT | CASSDDLTDTQYF
TRBJ2-4 | - | TRBD1 | TRBV12-3/TRBV12-4 | 16 | TGTGCCAGCAGTTTGCACAGGGGGACCCAAAAAAACATTCAGTACTTC | CASSLHRGTQKNIQYF
TRBJ1-1 | - | TRBD1 | TRBV24-1 | 19 | TGTGCCAGTGACAGGGGAATTTCCCATCGCCATCTGATGAACACTGAAGCTTTCTTT | CASDRGISHRHLMNTEAFF
TRBJ1-3 | - | - | TRBV29-1 | 13 | TGCAGCGTCGGACCCAGCCTCGGAAACACCATATATTTT | CSVGPSLGNTIYF
TRBJ1-1 | - | - | TRBV7-9 | 13 | TGTGCCAGCGCCCTGACAGTGAACACTGAAGCTTTCTTT | CASALTVNTEAFF
TRBJ2-5 | - | - | TRBV2 | 14 | TGTGCCACCGAGACTCCCCTGACTGGTGGGACCCAGTACTTC | CATETPLTGGTQYF
TRBJ2-7 | - | - | TRBV7-2 | 15 | TGTGCCAGCAGCCCAGAGGACAGATCGATCTACGAGCAGTACTTC | CASSPEDRSIYEQYF
TRBJ2-1 | - | - | TRBV20-1 | 14 | TGCAGTGCTGTTCAACTAGCCCGCTACAATGAGCAGTTCTTC | CSAVQLARYNEQFF
TRBJ1-3 | - | TRBD1 | TRBV7-9 | 16 | TGTGCCAGTAGCTTAGGACAGGGGATCACTGGAAACACCATATATTTT | CASSLGQGITGNTIYF
TRBJ2-2 | - | TRBD1 | TRBV11-2 | 15 | TGTGCCAGCAGCTTACAGGGGGCGAACACCGGGGAGCTGTTTTTT | CASSLQGANTGELFF
TRBJ2-3 | medium-sized | - | TRBV7-9 | 12 | TGTGCCAGCAGCTTACGGTCCGATACGCAGTATTTT | CASSLRSDTQYF
TRBJ2-7 | - | TRBD1 | TRBV2 | 17 | TGTGCCAGCAGTGAAGCAGGGGGCGCTCCCCGCGGCTACGAGCAGTACTTC | CASSEAGGAPRGYEQYF
TRBJ2-2 | - | TRBD1 | TRBV2 | 15 | TGTGCCAGCAGGAGCGGGACAGGGTGGTCCGGGGAGCTGTTTTTT | CASRSGTGWSGELFF
TRBJ2-7 | few | - | TRBV11-2 | 13 | TGTGCCAGCAGCTCTCTGGTATCCTACGAGCAGTACTTC | CASSSLVSYEQYF
TRBJ2-3 | - | TRBD2 | TRBV6-1 | 15 | TGTGCCAGCAAAAAAGCGGGGGGTTTCACAGATACGCAGTATTTT | CASKKAGGFTDTQYF
TRBJ2-3 | few | TRBD2 | TRBV11-2 | 14 | TGTGCCAGCAGCTTATTGGGAGGGGTCGGAGGGCAGTATTTT | CASSLLGGVGGQYF
TRBJ2-5 | few | TRBD2 | TRBV6-1 | 14 | TGTGCCAGCAGCCCTCTAGCGGGTAGAGAGACCCAGTACTTC | CASSPLAGRETQYF
TRBJ1-1 | - | - | TRBV6-5 | 14 | TGTGCCAGCAGTTACTCGACAATAGATCTTGAAGCTTTCTTT | CASSYSTIDLEAFF
TRBJ1-3 | - | - | TRBV11-2 | 14 | TGTGCCAGCAGCTTAAGGGGAACTGGAAACACCATATATTTT | CASSLRGTGNTIYF
TRBJ2-7 | few | TRBD2 | TRBV25-1 | 15 | TGTGCCAGCAGTAGGGCGGGGGAAACCTCCTACGAGCAGTACTTC | CASSRAGETSYEQYF
TRBJ2-4 | - | - | TRBV5-4 | 14 | TGTGCCAGCAGGGAGGCACCAGGGGAAAACATTCAGTACTTC | CASREAPGENIQYF
TRBJ2-2 | hyperexpanded | - | TRBV6-5 | 16 | TGTGCCAGCAGTTACCGCCGTACACTGAACACCGGGGAGCTGTTTTTT | CASSYRRTLNTGELFF
TRBJ1-1 | few | TRBD1 | TRBV7-6 | 13 | TGTGCCAGCGGACAGGACCTGAACACTGAAGCTTTCTTT | CASGQDLNTEAFF
TRBJ1-6 | once | TRBD1 | TRBV7-8 | 14 | TGTGCCAGCAGTGGGGGACAGGGCTATTCACCCCTCCACTTT | CASSGGQGYSPLHF
TRBJ2-4 | - | - | TRBV11-3 | 14 | TGTGCCAGCAGCTTAGAACAGCGCAGAGACATTCAGTACTTC | CASSLEQRRDIQYF
TRBJ2-5 | - | - | TRBV7-2 | 12 | TGTGCCAGCAGCTCCCTTCAAGAGACCCAGTACTTC | CASSSLQETQYF
TRBJ2-7 | few | - | TRBV10-3 | 13 | TGTGCCGTGCTGAAGAGGGGCTCCTACGAGCAGTACTTC | CAVLKRGSYEQYF
TRBJ2-3 | large | TRBD2 | TRBV6-2/TRBV6-3 | 18 | TGTGCCAGCAGTTACTATGGACTAGCGGGGGGGCCAACAGATACGCAGTATTTT | CASSYYGLAGGPTDTQYF
TRBJ1-6 | - | - | TRBV7-8 | 14 | TGTGCCAGCAGCTTCGGGCAGCCCCCTGTAGCCCTCCACTTT | CASSFGQPPVALHF
TRBJ2-7 | few | - | TRBV7-9 | 15 | TGTGCCAGCAGCAGTTGGAGGGGGCGCTTGGCCGAGCAGTACTTC | CASSSWRGRLAEQYF